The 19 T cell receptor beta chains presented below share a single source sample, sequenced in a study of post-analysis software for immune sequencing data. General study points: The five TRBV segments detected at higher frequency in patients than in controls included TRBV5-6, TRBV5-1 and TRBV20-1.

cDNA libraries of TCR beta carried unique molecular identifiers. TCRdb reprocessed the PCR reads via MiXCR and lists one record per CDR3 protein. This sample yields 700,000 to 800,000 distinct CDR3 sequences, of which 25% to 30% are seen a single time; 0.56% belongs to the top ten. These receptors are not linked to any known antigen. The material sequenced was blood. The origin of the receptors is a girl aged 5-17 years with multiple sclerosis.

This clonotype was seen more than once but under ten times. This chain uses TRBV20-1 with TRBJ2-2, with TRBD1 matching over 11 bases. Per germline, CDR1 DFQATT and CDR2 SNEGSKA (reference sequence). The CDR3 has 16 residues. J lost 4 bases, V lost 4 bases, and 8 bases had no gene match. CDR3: CSAKGQGAPRTGELFF. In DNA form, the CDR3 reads TGCAGTGCTAAAGGACAGGGGGCGCCGCGCACCGGGGAGCTGTTTTTT.

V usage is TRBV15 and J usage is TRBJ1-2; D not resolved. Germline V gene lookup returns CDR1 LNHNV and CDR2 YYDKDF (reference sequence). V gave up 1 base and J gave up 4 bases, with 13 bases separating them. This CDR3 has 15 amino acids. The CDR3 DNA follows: TGTGCCACCAGCAGAGGGAGGGTAGCGGGCTATGGCTACACCTTC. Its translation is CATSRGRVAGYGYTF. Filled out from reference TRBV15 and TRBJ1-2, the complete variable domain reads DAMVIQNPRYQVTQFGKPVTLSCSQTLNHNVMYWYQQKSSQAPKLLFHYYDKDFNNEADTPDNFQSRRPNTSFCFLDIRSPGLGDTAMYLCATSRGRVAGYGYTFGSGTRLTVV.

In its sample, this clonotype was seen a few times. CDR3 loop: CASNLIRGETQYF. CDR3 coding DNA: TGTGCCAGCAATTTAATCCGGGGGGAGACCCAGTACTTC. The rearrangement links TRBV6-5 to TRBJ2-5, with D possibly matching TRBD2 (6 bases). In germline, CDR1 is MNHEY, CDR2 SVGAGI. The CDR3 is 13 residues long. V was trimmed by 7 bases and J by 5 bases, leaving 14 bases between them.

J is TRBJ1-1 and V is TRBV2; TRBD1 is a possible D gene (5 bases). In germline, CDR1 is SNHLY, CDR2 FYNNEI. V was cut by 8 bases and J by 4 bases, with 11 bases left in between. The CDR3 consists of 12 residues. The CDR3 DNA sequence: TGTGCCAGCCCTGGGGGGGTCACTGAAGCTTTCTTT. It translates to CASPGGVTEAFF.

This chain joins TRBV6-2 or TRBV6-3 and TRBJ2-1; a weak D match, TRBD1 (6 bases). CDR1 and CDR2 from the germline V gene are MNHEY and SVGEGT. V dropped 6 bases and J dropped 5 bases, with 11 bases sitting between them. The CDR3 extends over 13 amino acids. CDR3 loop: CASRGGTHNEQFF. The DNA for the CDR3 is TGTGCCAGCAGAGGGGGAACACACAATGAGCAGTTCTTC.

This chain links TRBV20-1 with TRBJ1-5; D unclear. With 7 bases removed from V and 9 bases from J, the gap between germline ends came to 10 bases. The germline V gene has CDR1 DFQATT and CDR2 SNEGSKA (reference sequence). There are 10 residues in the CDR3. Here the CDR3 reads CSVGGRPQHF. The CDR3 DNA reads TGCAGTGTGGGAGGGAGGCCCCAGCATTTT.

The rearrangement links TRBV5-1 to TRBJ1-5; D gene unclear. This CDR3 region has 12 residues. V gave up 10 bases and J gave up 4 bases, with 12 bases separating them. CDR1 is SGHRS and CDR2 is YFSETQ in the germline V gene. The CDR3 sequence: CACPSGNQPQHF. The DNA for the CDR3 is TGCGCCTGCCCTTCGGGGAATCAGCCCCAGCATTTT.

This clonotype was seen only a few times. In DNA, the CDR3 is TGCGCCAGCAGCTCCGGACTAGCGGGTGCTAGCACAGATACGCAGTATTTT. This sequence encodes CASSSGLAGASTDTQYF. The chain links TRBV5-1 to TRBJ2-3; TRBD2 matches at 11 bases. V shed 3 bases, J shed 0 bases, and the junction held 6 bases outside the gene matches. The CDR3 loop spans 17 amino acids. Germline CDR1 reads SGHRS; CDR2 reads YFSETQ.

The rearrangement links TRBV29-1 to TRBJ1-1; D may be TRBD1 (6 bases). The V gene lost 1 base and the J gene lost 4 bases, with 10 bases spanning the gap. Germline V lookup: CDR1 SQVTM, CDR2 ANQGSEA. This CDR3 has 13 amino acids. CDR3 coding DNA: TGCAGCGTTGAAGGGGGGCGGGGCACTGAAGCTTTCTTT. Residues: CSVEGGRGTEAFF.

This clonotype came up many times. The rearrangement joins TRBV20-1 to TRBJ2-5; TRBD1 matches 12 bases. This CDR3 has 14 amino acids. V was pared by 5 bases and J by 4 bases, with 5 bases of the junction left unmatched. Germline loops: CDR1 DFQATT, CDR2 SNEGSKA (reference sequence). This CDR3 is CSAAGTGGRETQYF. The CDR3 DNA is TGCAGTGCTGCCGGGACAGGGGGCAGAGAGACCCAGTACTTC.

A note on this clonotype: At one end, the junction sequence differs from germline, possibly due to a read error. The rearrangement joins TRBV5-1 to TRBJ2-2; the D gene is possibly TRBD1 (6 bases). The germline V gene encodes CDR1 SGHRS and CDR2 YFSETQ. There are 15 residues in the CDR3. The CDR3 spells CASSLATGNTGERFF. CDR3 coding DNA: TGCGCCAGCAGCTTGGCCACAGGGAACACCGGGGAGCGGTTTTTT.

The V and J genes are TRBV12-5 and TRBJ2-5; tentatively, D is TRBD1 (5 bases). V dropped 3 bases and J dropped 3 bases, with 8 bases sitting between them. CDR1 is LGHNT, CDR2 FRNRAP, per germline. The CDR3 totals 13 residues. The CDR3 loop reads CASGFKGKETQYF. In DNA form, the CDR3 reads TGTGCTAGTGGTTTTAAGGGGAAAGAGACCCAGTACTTC.

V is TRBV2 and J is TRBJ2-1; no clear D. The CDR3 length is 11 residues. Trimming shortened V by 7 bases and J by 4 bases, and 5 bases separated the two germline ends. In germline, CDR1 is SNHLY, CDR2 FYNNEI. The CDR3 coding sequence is TGTGCCAGCAATCCTTACAATGAGCAGTTCTTC. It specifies CASNPYNEQFF.

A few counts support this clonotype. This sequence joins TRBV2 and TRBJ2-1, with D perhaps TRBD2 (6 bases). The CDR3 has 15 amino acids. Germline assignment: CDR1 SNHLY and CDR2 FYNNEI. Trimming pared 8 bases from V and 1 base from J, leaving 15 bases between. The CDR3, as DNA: TGTGCCAGCTCAGACCGGGAGCTGTCCTACAATGAGCAGTTCTTC. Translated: CASSDRELSYNEQFF. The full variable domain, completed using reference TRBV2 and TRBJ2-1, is EPEVTQTPSHQVTQMGQEVILRCVPISNHLYFYWYRQILGQKVEFLVSFYNNEISEKSEIFDDQFSVERPDGSNFTLKIRSTKLEDSAMYFCASSDRELSYNEQFFGPGTRLTVL.

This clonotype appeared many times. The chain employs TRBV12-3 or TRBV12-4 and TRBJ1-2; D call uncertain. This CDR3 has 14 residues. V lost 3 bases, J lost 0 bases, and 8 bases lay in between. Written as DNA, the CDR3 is TGTGCCAGCAGTTTGGTTGGGACTAACTATGGCTACACCTTC. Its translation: CASSLVGTNYGYTF.

This chain's CDR3 is CASSLFRGPYEQYF. The CDR3, as DNA: TGTGCCAGCAGTTTATTTAGGGGACCCTACGAGCAGTACTTC. The V gene is TRBV27, the J gene TRBJ2-7; D tentatively reads TRBD1 or TRBD2 (5 bases each). CDR1 and CDR2 from the germline V gene are MNHEY and SMNVEV (reference sequence). The V gene lost 1 base and the J gene lost 2 bases, with 9 bases spanning the gap. The CDR3 spans 14 residues.

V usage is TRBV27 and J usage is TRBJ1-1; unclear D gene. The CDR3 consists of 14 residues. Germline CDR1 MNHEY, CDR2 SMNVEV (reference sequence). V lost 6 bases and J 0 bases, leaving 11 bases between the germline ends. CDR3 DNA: TGTGCCAGCAGGTCCGGGCTGATGAACACTGAAGCTTTCTTT. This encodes CASRSGLMNTEAFF.

CDR3 amino acids: CASRTTGGTSGRMVYTQYF. Here the CDR3 DNA reads TGTGCCAGCAGGACAACAGGGGGGACTAGCGGGAGGATGGTTTATACGCAGTATTTT. The chain carries TRBV6-1 and TRBJ2-3; 15 nucleotides agree with TRBD2. The CDR3 is made up of 19 amino acids. The germline V gene encodes CDR1 MNHNS and CDR2 SASEGT. V shed 6 bases, J shed 7 bases, and the junction held 17 bases outside the gene matches.

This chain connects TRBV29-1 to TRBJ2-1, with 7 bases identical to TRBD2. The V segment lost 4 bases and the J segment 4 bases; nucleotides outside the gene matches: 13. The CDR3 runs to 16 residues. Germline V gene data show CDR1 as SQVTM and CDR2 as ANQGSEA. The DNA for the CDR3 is TGCAGCGTTGGGCGGTCTAGCGGAGGAACGTACAATGAGCAGTTCTTC. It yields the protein CSVGRSSGGTYNEQFF.